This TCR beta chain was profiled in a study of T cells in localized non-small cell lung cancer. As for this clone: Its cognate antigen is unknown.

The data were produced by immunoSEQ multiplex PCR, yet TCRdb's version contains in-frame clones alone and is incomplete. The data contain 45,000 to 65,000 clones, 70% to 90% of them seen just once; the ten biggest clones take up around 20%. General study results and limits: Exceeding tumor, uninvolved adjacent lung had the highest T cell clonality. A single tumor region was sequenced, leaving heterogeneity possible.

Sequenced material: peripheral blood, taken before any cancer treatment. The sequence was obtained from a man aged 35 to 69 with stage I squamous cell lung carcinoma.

In nucleotides, the CDR3 is TGTGCCAGCGAAGCTAGCGGGAGGATCCAAACGCAGTATTTT. Its protein is CASEASGRIQTQYF. V and J are TRBV2 and TRBJ2-3, with TRBD2 matching over 11 bases. CDR3 size: 14 residues. Germline CDR1 and CDR2: SNHLY and FYNNEI. The J segment lost 9 bases and the V segment lost 8 bases, leaving 10 bases of the junction unmatched.